This T cell receptor (beta chain) originates from a study of regulatory T cells in long-lasting Graves disease (dated by TCRdb to the early 2020s). A note on the overall study: In the newly diagnosed Graves' disease group, patients had been taking antithyroid drugs for less than 3 months. Persistent Graves' disease patients were compared with newly diagnosed Graves' disease patients by peripheral blood TCR sequencing and RNA sequencing. The study took place in China and was registered as a clinical trial. A total of around 35 samples were covered by TCR sequencing, comprising around 13 persistent and around 20 newly diagnosed Graves' disease patients. Overall study outcomes, separate from this receptor: Lower TCR Shannon entropy and fewer highly expanded clones were observed in persistent Graves' disease patients than in newly diagnosed patients, which suggested clonal expansion. Because the primary lesion, thyroid tissue, could not be accessed, the study looked at peripheral blood alone. Persistent patients shared more public clonotypes among themselves (around 2,800) than newly diagnosed patients did (approximately 900). Preferential use of TRBV28, TRBJ1-2 and TRBJ2-5 was observed in persistent disease, whereas TRBV20-1 and TRBJ2-1 were favored in newly diagnosed disease. As a limitation, the authors acknowledged that the small sample size may reduce accuracy. Sequencing and analysis were limited to the TCR beta chain.

Reading the label with the study, this specimen's time point is: newly diagnosed GD, antithyroid drugs for less than 3 months. For both TCR sequencing and RNA sequencing, RNA was extracted from PBMCs in TRIzol. Graves' disease was diagnosed according to American Thyroid Association guidelines. Recruitment of patients was carried out at an endocrinology department in Xi'an, China. Each patient gave around 9.2 milliliters of peripheral blood, collected in an EDTA anticoagulant tube. Ficoll Paque Plus density gradient separation was used to isolate PBMCs, and no additional T cell sorting was done. An Agilent 2100 Bioanalyzer and agarose gel were used to assess RNA quality, and a NanoDrop 2000 was used to measure RNA concentration. This clonotype was detected many times. It has no known antigen specificity. Nothing much larger sits one base from this clone, and base qualities are not available. Receptor amplification or capture employed multiplex PCR. The instrument was an Illumina HiSeq 4000. TCR beta libraries were built with iRepertoire HTBI primers and Arm-PCR amplification of CDR3 regions. Before sequencing, the PCR products went through gel purification. The study's own analysis went as follows. Gene usage analysis of CDR3 amino acid clonotypes used the 60 to 75 TRBV and 14 to 15 TRBJ segments found across samples. COPE and FqMerger were used to merge the filtered high-quality paired reads into contigs. BLAST was used to align contigs to IMGT TRBV, TRBD and TRBJ reference genes, and CDR3 was defined according to IMGT. Any clonotype with a frequency above 0.1% was classified as a highly expanded clone. Repertoire diversity was measured by Shannon entropy, and V-J evenness by the Gini coefficient. Public clonotypes were defined as clonotypes shared by more than one individual. TCRdb reprocessed the public reads (quality trimming at Q25 with fastp, clone calling with MiXCR) and kept in-frame beta chains. Each record represents a unique CDR3 protein, reported with the most common genes and DNA among its rows. The V and J calls follow TCRdb's processing rather than the paper's. The sample data list around 320,000 distinct CDR3 sequences, and about a sixth of these were observed just once. Together, the top ten hold 25% to 30% of the sample.

Its CDR3 holds 17 amino acids, cysteine through phenylalanine. CDR3 DNA only is kept here, 51 bases in frame from base 1. V gives up 5 bases and J gives up 0 bases, and the segment between their germline ends measures 17 bases. CDR1 is given as KGHSH and CDR2 as LQKENI, both from the germline V gene. This sample also belongs to another study, concerning T cells in Graves' hyperthyroidism and ophthalmopathy. In that second paper, the authors write: Stable Graves' hyperthyroidism was defined as the absence of progression to ophthalmopathy over 18 months of follow-up. Hyperthyroidism patients were newly diagnosed, with disease duration under 2 months, and aged 18 to 65 years. The study excluded patients with uncontrolled infections, other autoimmune diseases, pregnancy or lactation. Diagnoses were based on clinical symptoms, serum thyroxine and TRAb, thyroid ultrasound and orbital computed tomography. The TCR CDR3 was subjected to a first round of RT-PCR using the HTBI primer set and the Qiagen OneStep RT-PCR kit. Most expanded thyroid clonotypes (frequency above 0.001) were also detected in blood, a finding suggesting that blood repertoires may reflect thyroid immune responses. Ophthalmopathy was separated from stable hyperthyroidism by a 13 V-J signature model, with approximately 85% sensitivity and around 81% specificity obtained in cross-validation and 80%/75% obtained in testing. During validation, the model predicted progression to ophthalmopathy a median of around 7 months ahead of onset, with approximately 71% sensitivity and roughly 75% specificity. To identify distinguishing TCR V-J signatures, a discovery cohort of about a hundred patients was used, comprising approximately 40 with Graves' ophthalmopathy and about 59 with stable Graves' hyperthyroidism. Prospective prediction of ophthalmopathy was tested in an independent validation cohort consisting of 18 hyperthyroidism patients and over 15 patients who later progressed to ophthalmopathy. The roughly 100 discovery patients were divided at random into training and test sets in a 7:3 ratio. Thyroid tissue and blood T-cell repertoires from six Graves' hyperthyroidism patients were also compared in the study. After blood sampling, hyperthyroidism patients were treated with methimazole at a starting dose of 30 mg daily, and ophthalmopathy patients were treated with high-dose intravenous methylprednisolone. Libraries were constructed in a second round of multiplex PCR, after which size selection and purification were carried out. Sequencing of the libraries was done on an Illumina HiSeq2000 using paired-end 100 bp reads. SOAPnuke was used to process the raw data, removing reads that contained adapters or uncalled bases, had a mean Phred below 15, or lacked an exact match to the constant primer or identifier. COPE v1.2.5 was used to merge the high-quality paired reads, and each unique nucleotide sequence was defined as a clonotype. MiTCR v1.1 was used to align the clonotypes against IMGT TRBV, TRBD and TRBJ reference segments. Analysis was restricted to V-J combinations with a frequency above 0.0001, which covered about 99% of repertoires. A TCS score was defined as the ratio of F50 (clonal expansion) to E x V (chaos), with BLOSUM62-based TCRdist applied between CDR3 peptides within each V-J. Welch's t-statistics and random forest reduced roughly 500 V-J features to about 12, which were used in a naive Bayes classifier (R e1071). Sample size was not statistically predetermined, and blinding of investigators to group allocation was not performed. TCR Vbeta CDR3 sequencing of 120 to 150 peripheral blood samples (43 ophthalmopathy, some 75 hyperthyroidism and roughly 17 progressor patients) is reported in the paper.

The sequencing used peripheral blood mononuclear cells (PBMCs), collected at new diagnosis, from a patient treated with antithyroid drugs. This receptor was identified in a man aged 35 to 55 with Graves disease. Donor details come from another sample of the same person, matched by shared clones. The V gene is TRBV18 and the J gene is TRBJ2-1; matching of 6 bases hints at TRBD2 as the D gene. The bases read TGTGCCAGCTCAGGACGGGGACTGCCGAGCTCCTACAATGAGCAGTTCTTC. It translates to CASSGRGLPSSYNEQFF.